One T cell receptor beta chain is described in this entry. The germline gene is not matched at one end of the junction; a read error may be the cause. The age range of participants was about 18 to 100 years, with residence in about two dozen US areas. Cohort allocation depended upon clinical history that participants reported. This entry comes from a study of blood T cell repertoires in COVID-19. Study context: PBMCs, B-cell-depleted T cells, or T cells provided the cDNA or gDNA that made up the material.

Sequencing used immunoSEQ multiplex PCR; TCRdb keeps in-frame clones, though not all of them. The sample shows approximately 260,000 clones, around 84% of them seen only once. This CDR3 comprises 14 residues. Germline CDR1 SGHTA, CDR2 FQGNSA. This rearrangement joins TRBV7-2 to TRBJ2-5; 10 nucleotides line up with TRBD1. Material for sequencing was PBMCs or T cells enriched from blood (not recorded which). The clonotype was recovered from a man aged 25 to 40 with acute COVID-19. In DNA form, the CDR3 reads TGTGCCAGCAGCTTAGCAGACAGGGGGCGCGGGGTGGACTTC. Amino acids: CASSLADRGRGVDF.